The 16 T cell receptor beta chains below all came from one sample that was sequenced in a study of radiation and T cells in renal cell carcinoma. Time point described: baseline pretreatment blood. The treatment: 15 Gy SBRT to primary tumor, nephrectomy 4 weeks later. Generated by immunoSEQ multiplex PCR, the TCRdb table keeps only in-frame clones and is missing some. The sample includes some 150,000 clones, nearly 90% of them seen just once. The source material was blood, sampled from a patient whose treatment included radiotherapy and nephrectomy. The receptor set was obtained from a woman aged 45-59 years with renal cell carcinoma.

The chain links TRBV14 to TRBJ2-5; the D is unclear. CDR3 length: 11 amino acids. V lost 1 base to trimming and J lost 7 bases, with 4 bases between them. Germline CDR1 reads SGHDN; CDR2 reads FVKESK. The DNA of the CDR3 is TGTGCCAGCAGCCAAGGCGGGACCCAGTACTTC. Residues: CASSQGGTQYF.

The chain links TRBV6-5 to TRBJ2-4; D is possibly TRBD2 (5 bases). Trimming took off 8 bases at V and 5 bases at J, with 10 bases between the two ends. Germline V gene sequence: CDR1 MNHEY, CDR2 SVGAGI. This CDR3 contains 12 residues. CDR3 sequence: CASGMRENIQYF. The CDR3 nucleotides are TGTGCCAGCGGGATGCGGGAAAACATTCAGTACTTC.

This rearrangement joins TRBV9 to TRBJ2-2; D is uncertain. V dropped 0 bases and J dropped 3 bases, with 9 bases sitting between them. The germline V gene has CDR1 SGDLS and CDR2 YYNGEE. This CDR3 has 15 amino acids. The CDR3 protein is CASSVGGMDTGELFF. CDR3 nucleotides: TGTGCCAGCAGCGTAGGTGGGATGGACACCGGGGAGCTGTTTTTT.

The chain recombines TRBV2 with TRBJ1-1; D call uncertain. The CDR3 covers 11 residues. The germline CDR1 and CDR2 sequences are SNHLY and FYNNEI. Trimming took off 2 bases at V and 2 bases at J, with 0 bases between the two ends. Here the CDR3 DNA reads TGTGCCAGCAGTGAAAACACTGAAGCTTTCTTT. This sequence encodes CASSENTEAFF.

This clone appeared a few times. This chain joins TRBV28 and TRBJ2-1, with a tentative D call TRBD1 (5 bases). The germline V gene encodes CDR1 MDHEN and CDR2 SYDVKM. CDR3 size: 14 residues. V was clipped by 5 bases and J by 4 bases, with 12 bases between them. The CDR3: CASSLPSGYNEQFF. The CDR3 coding sequence is TGTGCCAGCAGTCTCCCTTCAGGGTACAATGAGCAGTTCTTC. Combining the CDR3 with reference TRBV28 and TRBJ2-1 gives the whole variable domain DVKVTQSSRYLVKRTGEKVFLECVQDMDHENMFWYRQDPGLGLRLIYFSYDVKMKEKGDIPEGYSVSREKKERFSLILESASTNQTSMYLCASSLPSGYNEQFFGPGTRLTVL.

This sequence joins TRBV5-1 and TRBJ1-1; D not certain. The V and J ends lost 4 bases and 1 base respectively, with 8 bases between them. This CDR3 is 13 amino acids long. Germline V CDR1 and CDR2: SGHRS, YFSETQ. Here the CDR3 reads CASSESPNTEAFF. CDR3 bases: TGCGCCAGCAGCGAATCTCCGAACACTGAAGCTTTCTTT.

In this sample, this clone turned up a few times. V usage is TRBV19 and J usage is TRBJ2-5; 10 bases are shared with TRBD2. From germline, CDR1 is LNHDA and CDR2 SQIVND (reference sequence). The CDR3 totals 14 residues. V shed 6 bases, J shed 5 bases, and the junction held 6 bases outside the gene matches. The CDR3 nucleotides are TGTGCCAGTAGAGGAGCGGGGGGGCAGGAGACCCAGTACTTC. It specifies CASRGAGGQETQYF.

The chain has TRBV5-5 and TRBJ1-5; unclear D gene. Trimming removed 0 bases at V and 4 bases at J, with 8 bases between. Germline lookup yields CDR1 SGHKS and CDR2 YYEKEE (reference sequence). CDR3 length equals 14 residues. The CDR3: CASSLGSANQPQHF. CDR3 DNA sequence: TGTGCCAGCAGCTTGGGGTCAGCTAATCAGCCCCAGCATTTT. Full variable domain (rest looked up from reference TRBV5-5 and TRBJ1-5): DAGVTQSPTHLIKTRGQQVTLRCSPISGHKSVSWYQQVLGQGPQFIFQYYEKEERGRGNFPDRFSARQFPNYSSELNVNALLLGDSALYLCASSLGSANQPQHFGDGTRLSIL.

The gene calls are TRBV9 and TRBJ1-1; TRBD1 is a possible D gene (5 bases). The CDR3 has 13 residues. V dropped 4 bases and J dropped 5 bases, with 12 bases sitting between them. Germline loops: CDR1 SGDLS, CDR2 YYNGEE. Here the CDR3 reads CASSRRDGTEAFF. For the CDR3, the DNA is TGTGCCAGCAGCCGCAGGGATGGGACTGAAGCTTTCTTT.

This sequence joins TRBV6-6 and TRBJ2-5; D possibly corresponds to TRBD2 (6 bases). Between the trimmed V and J ends, which lost 0 bases and 7 bases, there was a span of 18 bases. The CDR3 covers 16 residues. The germline V gene has CDR1 MNHNY and CDR2 SVGAGI (reference sequence). In nucleotides, the CDR3 is TGTGCCAGCAGTTACTCGGACTTCGCCTTGGGAGGGACCCAGTACTTC. Residues: CASSYSDFALGGTQYF.

The V gene is TRBV28, the J gene TRBJ2-3, with 9 bases identical to TRBD2. Per germline, CDR1 MDHEN and CDR2 SYDVKM. The CDR3 is 15 amino acids. Trimming cost V 6 bases and J 2 bases; bases outside gene matches: 6. CDR3 amino acids: CASSRAGGLTDTQYF. DNA for the CDR3: TGTGCCAGCAGCAGAGCGGGGGGCCTCACAGATACGCAGTATTTT.

The CDR3 loop is CASRRTGELFF. The CDR3 region has the DNA TGTGCCAGCAGAAGAACCGGGGAGCTGTTTTTT. The chain employs TRBV6-5 and TRBJ2-2; no clear D gene. The ends were cut back, 6 bases at V and 5 bases at J, with 4 bases in the middle. The CDR3 extends over 11 amino acids. Germline V gives CDR1 MNHEY, CDR2 SVGAGI.

The CDR3 bases are TGTGCCTGGAGCCGTGGGGCCGTCCAACTGCAGTACTTC. Translated, it gives CAWSRGAVQLQYF. This rearrangement joins TRBV30 to TRBJ2-7; D may be TRBD1 (5 bases). This CDR3 contains 13 residues. CDR1 GTSNPN and CDR2 SVGIG come from the germline V gene (reference sequence). V was trimmed by 3 bases and J by 9 bases, leaving 18 bases between them.

The chain joins TRBV7-9 to TRBJ1-1; 8 bases agree with TRBD1. V dropped 5 bases and J dropped 5; count of bases not matched to a gene: 13. The CDR3 loop spans 16 amino acids. The V gene's germline CDR1 is SEHNR and CDR2 FQNEAQ (reference sequence). The CDR3 coding sequence is TGTGCCAGCAGCCTGCGGTCAGGGGGCGTGCGGACTGAAGCTTTCTTT. It encodes CASSLRSGGVRTEAFF.

V gene TRBV2 combines with J gene TRBJ2-1, with a possible D match to TRBD2 (5 bases). V shed 5 bases and J shed 9 bases, with 14 bases lying between them. Germline CDR1 reads SNHLY; CDR2 reads FYNNEI. This CDR3 has 13 residues. This CDR3 reads CASSLTGETEQFF. CDR3 bases: TGTGCCAGCAGTCTGACTGGGGAGACTGAGCAGTTCTTC. Using reference TRBV2 and TRBJ2-1 for the parts outside the CDR3, the full variable domain is EPEVTQTPSHQVTQMGQEVILRCVPISNHLYFYWYRQILGQKVEFLVSFYNNEISEKSEIFDDQFSVERPDGSNFTLKIRSTKLEDSAMYFCASSLTGETEQFFGPGTRLTVL.

Only one count was recorded for this clone. This chain joins TRBV21-1 and TRBJ1-6; the D call in the table, TRBD1, was not verified against the DNA. TRBV21-1 represents a pseudogene. This CDR3 is 16 amino acids long. DNA of the CDR3: TGTGCCAGCAGCAAGGGACAGCTAGTCGATAATTCACCCCTCCACTTT. Protein product: CASSKGQLVDNSPLHF.